The T cell receptor (beta chain) under discussion was sequenced for a study of T cell responses to AZD1222 COVID-19 vaccine. Generated by immunoSEQ multiplex PCR, the TCRdb table keeps only in-frame clones and is missing some. The table lists approximately 84,000 clones, around 90% of them singletons, with roughly 2.3% in the top ten. Per the germline V gene, CDR1 is LGHDT and CDR2 is YNNKEL (reference sequence). J gave up 3 bases and V 1 base, and 0 bases lay outside the gene matches. This CDR3 has 14 residues. As regards this clone: The antigen is unknown.

Study-level points and caveats: The study found Spike-specific TCR breadth and depth rose after two AZD1222 doses.

This clonotype was obtained from an adult in good health. Sample: peripheral blood, taken on day 0 of AZD1222 vaccination. This chain connects TRBV3-1 (or the pseudogene TRBV3-2) to TRBJ2-5; TRBD2 aligns across 9 bases. The CDR3 sequence is CASSQASGKETQYF. For the CDR3, the DNA is TGTGCCAGCAGCCAAGCTAGCGGGAAAGAGACCCAGTACTTC.